This TCR beta chain originates from a study of T cell responses to AZD1222 COVID-19 vaccine. Study conclusions and caveats: Spike-specific TCR breadth and depth rose after two AZD1222 doses.

About this clone itself: Its antigen is undetermined.

V lost 9 bases to trimming and J lost 1 base, with 6 bases between them. The germline V gene encodes CDR1 MNHEY and CDR2 SVGAGI. This CDR3 comprises 11 residues. The data were produced by immunoSEQ multiplex PCR, yet TCRdb's version contains in-frame clones alone and is incomplete. The repertoire includes under 150,000 clones, under 90% of them detected once, and 1.5% to 2% sits in the top ten. The sample was peripheral blood, taken 28 days after the second AZD1222 dose. This TCR was sampled from an adult who received the AZD1222 COVID-19 vaccine. The genes are TRBV6-5 and TRBJ1-1; D remains unclear. The CDR3 sequence: CARTGNTEAFF. The DNA for the CDR3 is TGTGCCAGAACGGGGAACACTGAAGCTTTCTTT.